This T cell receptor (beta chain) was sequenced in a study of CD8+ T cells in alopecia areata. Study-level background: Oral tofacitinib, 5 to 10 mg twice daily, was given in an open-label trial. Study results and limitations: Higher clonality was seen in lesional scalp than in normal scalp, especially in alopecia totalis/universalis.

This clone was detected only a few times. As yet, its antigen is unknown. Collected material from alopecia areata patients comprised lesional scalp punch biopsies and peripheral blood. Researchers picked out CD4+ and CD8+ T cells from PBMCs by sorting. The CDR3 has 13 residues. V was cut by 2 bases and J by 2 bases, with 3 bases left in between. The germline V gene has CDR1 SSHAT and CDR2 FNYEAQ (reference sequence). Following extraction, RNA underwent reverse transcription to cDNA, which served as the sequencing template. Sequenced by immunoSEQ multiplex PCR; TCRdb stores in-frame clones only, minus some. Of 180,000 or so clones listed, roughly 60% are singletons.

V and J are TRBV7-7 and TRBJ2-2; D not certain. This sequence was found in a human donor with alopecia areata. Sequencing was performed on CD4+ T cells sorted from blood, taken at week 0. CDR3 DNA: TGTGCCAGCAGCTTAACAAACACCGGGGAGCTGTTTTTT. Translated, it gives CASSLTNTGELFF.